This T cell receptor (beta chain) was captured in a study of technical replicates of blood from a handful of donors. Libraries were prepared by immunoSEQ multiplex PCR; TCRdb keeps only in-frame clonotypes and omits some of them. The sample consists of 55,000 to 75,000 clones, 92% of them appearing once. Germline V gene data show CDR1 as SGHRS and CDR2 as YFSETQ. CDR3 length equals 18 residues. V was pared by 0 bases and J by 0 bases, with 3 bases of the junction left unmatched. The specimen was T cells isolated from PBMCs. J is TRBJ2-6 and V is TRBV5-1, with TRBD1 matching 10 bases. This receptor was identified in a human donor in good health. The CDR3 coding sequence is TGCGCCAGCAGCTTGGGGACAGGGGGGTCCTCTGGGGCCAACGTCCTGACTTTC. It translates to CASSLGTGGSSGANVLTF.